This T cell receptor (beta chain) was recorded in a study of response to subunit inactivated influenza vaccine. This clonotype was counted between two and nine times. One entry per CDR3 protein, called by TCRdb with MiXCR from the RT-PCR reads. The sample shows roughly 710,000 distinct CDR3 sequences, about 15% of them seen only once. This CDR3 is 13 amino acids long. Germline V gene data show CDR1 as LGHDT and CDR2 as YNNKEL (reference sequence). V was trimmed by 4 bases and J by 9 bases, leaving 16 bases between them. This receptor was identified in a man aged 45-65 years who received an inactivated influenza vaccine. The rearrangement links TRBV3-1 to TRBJ2-7; D might be TRBD2 (6 bases). Material: PBMCs from blood, obtained about 14 days before vaccination. CDR3 residues: CASSPPSMGGQYF. The CDR3 region has the DNA TGTGCCAGCAGCCCCCCGTCAATGGGGGGGCAGTACTTC.